This T cell receptor beta chain was identified in a study of T cells expressing NK-cell markers. From the 5' RACE reads, TCRdb lists one entry per CDR3 protein and no DNA. Its table lists hundreds of thousands of distinct CDR3 sequences. This CDR3 spans 15 amino acids. Germline loops: CDR1 KGHSH, CDR2 LQKENI. Sequenced sample: blood T cells: a sorted CD56 or NKG2C T cell subset, CD4+ or CD8+ T cells, or bulk PBMC T cells (not recorded which). This receptor was identified in a woman between 18 and 69 years old in good health. The chain has TRBV18 and TRBJ2-3; the TRBD2 assignment by TCRdb is unverifiable without DNA. CDR3 amino acids: CASSPPYSPGDTQYF. The complete variable domain, with remaining parts taken from reference TRBV18 and TRBJ2-3, reads NAGVMQNPRHLVRRRGQEARLRCSPMKGHSHVYWYRQLPEEGLKFMVYLQKENIIDESGMPKERFSAEFPKEGPSILRIQQVVRGDSAAYFCASSPPYSPGDTQYFGPGTRLTVL.